This paragraph reports one T cell receptor (beta chain). These data belong to a study of blood T cell repertoires in COVID-19. Study-level background: The samples span acute and convalescent COVID-19 from the United States, Italy and Spain. T cells, B-cell-depleted T cells, or PBMCs provided the cDNA or gDNA that served as material.

In the original workflow: Estimation of nucleated cell counts relied on the amplification of reference gene primers. TCRdb keeps only in-frame clones here, not all; method: immunoSEQ multiplex PCR. The V and J calls and the clone size are those of that table, but D and trimming were determined from the DNA. The sample shows 130,000 to 150,000 clones, over 70% of them seen only once. This clonotype was obtained from a man in his forties or fifties with active or convalescent COVID-19. Source material: peripheral blood.

The CDR3 nucleotides read TGTGCCAGCAGCCCCTCCCTAGCGGGACCCTACTACGAGCAGTACTTC. Translated, it gives CASSPSLAGPYYEQYF. The chain recombines TRBV5-4 with TRBJ2-7; 9 bases line up with TRBD2. Germline V gene sequence: CDR1 SGHNT, CDR2 YYREEE (reference sequence). The CDR3 spans 16 residues. The ends lost 4 bases at V and 3 bases at J; junction bases unmatched: 11. Variable domain in full (rest from reference TRBV5-4 and TRBJ2-7): ETGVTQSPTHLIKTRGQQVTLRCSSQSGHNTVSWYQQALGQGPQFIFQYYREEENGRGNFPPRFSGLQFPNYSSELNVNALELDDSALYLCASSPSLAGPYYEQYFGPGTRLTVT.